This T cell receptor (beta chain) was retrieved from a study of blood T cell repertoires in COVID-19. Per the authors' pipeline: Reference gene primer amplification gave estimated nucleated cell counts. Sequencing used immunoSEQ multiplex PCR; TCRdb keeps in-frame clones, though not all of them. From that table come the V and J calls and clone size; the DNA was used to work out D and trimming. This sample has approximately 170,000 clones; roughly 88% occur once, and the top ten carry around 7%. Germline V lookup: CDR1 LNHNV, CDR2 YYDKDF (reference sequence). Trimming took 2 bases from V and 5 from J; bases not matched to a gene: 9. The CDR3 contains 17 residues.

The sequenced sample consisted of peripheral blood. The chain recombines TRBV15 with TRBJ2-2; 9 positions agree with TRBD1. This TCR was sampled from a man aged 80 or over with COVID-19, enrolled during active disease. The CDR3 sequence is CATSRSRPGQGTGELFF. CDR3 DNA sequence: TGTGCCACCAGCAGATCTCGTCCGGGACAGGGTACCGGGGAGCTGTTTTTT.